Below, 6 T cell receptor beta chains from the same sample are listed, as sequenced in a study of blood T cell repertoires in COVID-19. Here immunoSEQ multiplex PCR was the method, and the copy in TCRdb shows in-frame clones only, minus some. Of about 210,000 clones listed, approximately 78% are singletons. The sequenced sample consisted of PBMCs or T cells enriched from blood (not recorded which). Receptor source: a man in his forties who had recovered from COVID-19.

The CDR3 DNA sequence: TGTGCCAGCATAGACAGGCACTATGGCTACACCTTC. Translation: CASIDRHYGYTF. The genes are TRBV6-5 and TRBJ1-2, with D perhaps matching TRBD1 (6 bases). Trimming took 7 bases from V and 3 from J, leaving 9 bases between them. Germline loops: CDR1 MNHEY, CDR2 SVGAGI. This CDR3 comprises 12 residues.

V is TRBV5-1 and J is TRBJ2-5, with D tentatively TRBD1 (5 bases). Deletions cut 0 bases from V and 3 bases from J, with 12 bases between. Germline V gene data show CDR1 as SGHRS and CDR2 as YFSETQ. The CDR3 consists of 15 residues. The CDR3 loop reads CASSLARGTEETQYF. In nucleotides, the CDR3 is TGCGCCAGCAGCTTGGCAAGGGGTACCGAAGAGACCCAGTACTTC.

The CDR3 reads CASSVGGLIYNEQFF. The CDR3 region has the DNA TGTGCCAGCAGCGTAGGGGGACTAATTTACAATGAGCAGTTCTTC. This chain joins TRBV9 and TRBJ2-1; 7 bases fit TRBD2. V shed 0 bases, J shed 4 bases, and the junction held 4 bases outside the gene matches. CDR3 length: 15 residues. Germline assignment: CDR1 SGDLS and CDR2 YYNGEE.

The CDR3 loop reads CASSLLATMNTEAFF. The CDR3 DNA sequence: TGTGCCAGCAGTTTATTGGCAACCATGAACACTGAAGCTTTCTTT. The chain links TRBV27 to TRBJ1-1; no firm D call. The V and J ends lost 1 base and 0 bases respectively, with 9 bases between them. CDR1 is MNHEY, CDR2 SMNVEV, per germline (reference sequence). The CDR3 has 15 amino acids.

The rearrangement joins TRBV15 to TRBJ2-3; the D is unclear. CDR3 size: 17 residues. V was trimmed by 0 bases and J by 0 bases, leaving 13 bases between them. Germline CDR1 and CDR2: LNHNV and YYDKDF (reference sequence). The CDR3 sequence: CATSRDRGRPSTDTQYF. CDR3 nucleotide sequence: TGTGCCACCAGCAGAGATCGTGGGCGACCTAGCACAGATACGCAGTATTTT. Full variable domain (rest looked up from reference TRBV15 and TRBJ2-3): DAMVIQNPRYQVTQFGKPVTLSCSQTLNHNVMYWYQQKSSQAPKLLFHYYDKDFNNEADTPDNFQSRRPNTSFCFLDIRSPGLGDTAMYLCATSRDRGRPSTDTQYFGPGTRLTVL.

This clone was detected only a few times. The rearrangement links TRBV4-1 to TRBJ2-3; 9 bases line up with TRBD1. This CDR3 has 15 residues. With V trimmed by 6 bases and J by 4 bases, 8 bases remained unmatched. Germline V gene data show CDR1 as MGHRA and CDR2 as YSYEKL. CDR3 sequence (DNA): TGCGCCAGCAGTGTCGACAGGGGGTGGGCAGATACGCAGTATTTT. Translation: CASSVDRGWADTQYF.